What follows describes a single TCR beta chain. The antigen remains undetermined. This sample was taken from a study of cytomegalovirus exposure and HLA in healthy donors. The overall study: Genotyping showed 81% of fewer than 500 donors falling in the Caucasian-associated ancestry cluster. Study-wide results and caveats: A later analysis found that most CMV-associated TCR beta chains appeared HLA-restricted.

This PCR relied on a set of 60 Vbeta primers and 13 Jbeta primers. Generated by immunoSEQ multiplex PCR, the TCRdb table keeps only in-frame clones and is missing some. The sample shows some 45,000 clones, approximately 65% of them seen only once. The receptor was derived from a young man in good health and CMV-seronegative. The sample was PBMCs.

The CDR3 protein is CASSQGLQGFYGYTF. CDR3 nucleotides: TGTGCCAGCAGCCAAGGTCTTCAGGGCTTCTATGGCTACACCTTC. This chain uses TRBV4-2 with TRBJ1-2, with D possibly matching TRBD1 (5 bases). The CDR3 runs to 15 residues. The V end lost 1 base, the J end lost 4 bases, and 13 bases lay between the germline ends. The germline gives CDR1 LGHNA, CDR2 YNFKEQ.